The rows below give T cell receptor beta chains drawn from one sample of a study of blood T cell repertoires in COVID-19. Profiled with immunoSEQ multiplex PCR; TCRdb holds only in-frame clones, not every one. The sample lists some 180,000 clones, approximately 85% occurring once. Material for sequencing was peripheral blood. The receptors shown here come from a woman aged 55 to 70 with acute or convalescent COVID-19. CDR3s include the opening cysteine and the closing phenylalanine or tryptophan. D genes are given only for firm matches. Part of the rows lack a size; the others show once, few, many or a class for expanded clones.

abundance: once
d_gene: TRBD1
v_gene: TRBV9
len: 14
j_gene: TRBJ2-5
CDR3nt: TGTGCCAGCAGTGTAGGACAGGGAGGAGAGACCCAGTACTTC
CDR3aa: CASSVGQGGETQYF

abundance: .
d_gene: TRBD1
v_gene: TRBV29-1
len: 15
j_gene: TRBJ1-2
CDR3nt: TGCAGCGTTGGGACAGGGGTTATGGATGTGAATGGCTACACCTTC
CDR3aa: CSVGTGVMDVNGYTF

abundance: few
d_gene: TRBD2
v_gene: TRBV7-8
len: 18
j_gene: TRBJ2-1
CDR3nt: TGTGCCAGCAACTCTGGACTAGCGGGAGGGCCTTCCTACAATGAGCAGTTCTTC
CDR3aa: CASNSGLAGGPSYNEQFF

abundance: .
d_gene: .
v_gene: TRBV19
len: 15
j_gene: TRBJ1-1
CDR3nt: TGTGCCAGTAGTAGGGCAGGCTTCCCGAACACTGAAGCTTTCTTT
CDR3aa: CASSRAGFPNTEAFF

abundance: .
d_gene: TRBD1
v_gene: TRBV5-1
len: 16
j_gene: TRBJ1-1
CDR3nt: TGCGCCAGCAGCTTGCCCACGACAGGGGGTCTGGCTGAAGCTTTCTTT
CDR3aa: CASSLPTTGGLAEAFF

abundance: .
d_gene: .
v_gene: TRBV15
len: 13
j_gene: TRBJ2-7
CDR3nt: TGTGCCACCAGCGGACAACAGGGAACCGAGCAGTACTTC
CDR3aa: CATSGQQGTEQYF

abundance: .
d_gene: .
v_gene: TRBV3-1/TRBV3-2
len: 14
j_gene: TRBJ2-2
CDR3nt: TGTGCCAGCAGCCAGGGACTTACCACCGGGGAGCTGTTTTTT
CDR3aa: CASSQGLTTGELFF

abundance: .
d_gene: .
v_gene: TRBV19
len: 15
j_gene: TRBJ2-3
CDR3nt: TGTGCCAGTAGCCCCCAGGGCTCCAGGACAGATACGCAGTATTTT
CDR3aa: CASSPQGSRTDTQYF

abundance: .
d_gene: .
v_gene: TRBV3-1/TRBV3-2
len: 14
j_gene: TRBJ1-1
CDR3nt: TGTGCCAGCAGCCCTGGGGGGACGGGCACTGAAGCTTTCTTT
CDR3aa: CASSPGGTGTEAFF

abundance: .
d_gene: .
v_gene: TRBV19
len: 16
j_gene: TRBJ2-1
CDR3nt: TGTGCCAGTGGTCGGACTCTTTTTAGCTCCTACAATGAGCAGTTCTTC
CDR3aa: CASGRTLFSSYNEQFF

abundance: .
d_gene: TRBD2
v_gene: TRBV3-1/TRBV3-2
len: 18
j_gene: TRBJ2-3
CDR3nt: TGTGCCAGCAGCCAAGTGGGACTAGCGGGAGGCTCCACAGATACGCAGTATTTT
CDR3aa: CASSQVGLAGGSTDTQYF

abundance: .
d_gene: .
v_gene: TRBV2
len: 15
j_gene: TRBJ1-5
CDR3nt: TGTGCCAGCAGGCGGACAGAAGGGAGCAATCAGCCCCAGCATTTT
CDR3aa: CASRRTEGSNQPQHF

abundance: .
d_gene: .
v_gene: TRBV7-9
len: 14
j_gene: TRBJ2-1
CDR3nt: TGTGCCAGCAGCTTAGGGGCAGCAAACAATGAGCAGTTCTTC
CDR3aa: CASSLGAANNEQFF

abundance: .
d_gene: .
v_gene: TRBV6-5
len: 15
j_gene: TRBJ1-1
CDR3nt: TGTGCCAGCAGTCGTCTCAGGGTTGGAGACACTGAAGCTTTCTTT
CDR3aa: CASSRLRVGDTEAFF

abundance: .
d_gene: .
v_gene: TRBV7-8
len: 12
j_gene: TRBJ2-3
CDR3nt: TGTGCCAGCAGCCCGAGGAGAGATACGCAGTATTTT
CDR3aa: CASSPRRDTQYF

abundance: .
d_gene: .
v_gene: TRBV11-2
len: 15
j_gene: TRBJ2-1
CDR3nt: TGTGCCAGCAGCTTAGTCGGGAGTTTAAACAATGAGCAGTTCTTC
CDR3aa: CASSLVGSLNNEQFF

abundance: .
d_gene: TRBD1
v_gene: TRBV2
len: 11
j_gene: TRBJ1-4
CDR3nt: TGTGCCAGCATTGGTGTGACAGGGTCCCGATTT
CDR3aa: CASIGVTGSRF

abundance: .
d_gene: TRBD2
v_gene: TRBV2
len: 15
j_gene: TRBJ2-1
CDR3nt: TGTGCCAGCAGGGGCCCGGGACTAGCGACGGGTGAGCAGTTCTTC
CDR3aa: CASRGPGLATGEQFF

abundance: .
d_gene: .
v_gene: TRBV9
len: 11
j_gene: TRBJ1-3
CDR3nt: TGTGCCAGCAGCCTAGGAAACACCATATATTTT
CDR3aa: CASSLGNTIYF

abundance: .
d_gene: TRBD2
v_gene: TRBV18
len: 14
j_gene: TRBJ2-1
CDR3nt: TGTGCCAGCTCAGGGACTAGCGGGAGACATGAGCAGTTCTTC
CDR3aa: CASSGTSGRHEQFF

abundance: once
d_gene: .
v_gene: TRBV6-5
len: 11
j_gene: TRBJ1-2
CDR3nt: TGTGCCAGCAGTACGTGGCAGGGCTACACCTTC
CDR3aa: CASSTWQGYTF

abundance: .
d_gene: .
v_gene: TRBV5-4
len: 16
j_gene: TRBJ1-2
CDR3nt: TGTGCCAGCAGCTTGGCGGTAGAACAGCCTGGTGGAGGCTACACCTTC
CDR3aa: CASSLAVEQPGGGYTF

abundance: .
d_gene: .
v_gene: TRBV11-2
len: 12
j_gene: TRBJ2-1
CDR3nt: TGTGCCAGCAGGAGACTAGGGAATGAGCAGTTCTTC
CDR3aa: CASRRLGNEQFF

abundance: .
d_gene: TRBD2
v_gene: TRBV27
len: 16
j_gene: TRBJ2-1
CDR3nt: TGTGCCAGCAGTTTAGGCTCCGGGGGGGGATACAATGAGCAGTTCTTC
CDR3aa: CASSLGSGGGYNEQFF

abundance: once
d_gene: .
v_gene: TRBV10-3
len: 12
j_gene: TRBJ2-3
CDR3nt: TGTGCCATCAGGGACTACACAGATACGCAGTATTTT
CDR3aa: CAIRDYTDTQYF

abundance: .
d_gene: .
v_gene: TRBV19
len: 17
j_gene: TRBJ2-1
CDR3nt: TGTGCCAGTAGTGGAACGAGACGCGGTAAGTCCTACAATGAGCAGTTCTTC
CDR3aa: CASSGTRRGKSYNEQFF

abundance: .
d_gene: .
v_gene: TRBV5-1
len: 14
j_gene: TRBJ2-2
CDR3nt: TGCGCCAGCAGCTTGAGTAGGGGAACCGGGGAGCTGTTTTTT
CDR3aa: CASSLSRGTGELFF

abundance: .
d_gene: TRBD2
v_gene: TRBV5-1
len: 17
j_gene: TRBJ2-1
CDR3nt: TGCGCCAGCAGCTTGGTGGGACTAGCGGGAGGTCAGAATGAGCAGTTCTTC
CDR3aa: CASSLVGLAGGQNEQFF

abundance: .
d_gene: TRBD2
v_gene: TRBV3-1/TRBV3-2
len: 15
j_gene: TRBJ2-2
CDR3nt: TGTGCCAGCAGCCAGACTAGCGGGAGGACCGGGGAGCTGTTTTTT
CDR3aa: CASSQTSGRTGELFF

abundance: .
d_gene: .
v_gene: TRBV12-3/TRBV12-4
len: 13
j_gene: TRBJ2-3
CDR3nt: TGTGCCAGCAAAACAGACAGCACAGATACGCAGTATTTT
CDR3aa: CASKTDSTDTQYF

abundance: .
d_gene: TRBD2
v_gene: TRBV24-1
len: 15
j_gene: TRBJ2-1
CDR3nt: TGTGCCACTCACCTAGCGGTACTGTCCTACAATGAGCAGTTCTTC
CDR3aa: CATHLAVLSYNEQFF

abundance: .
d_gene: TRBD1
v_gene: TRBV9
len: 15
j_gene: TRBJ2-1
CDR3nt: TGTGCCAGCAGCTTAAGAGGGGGCTCGGACAATGAGCAGTTCTTC
CDR3aa: CASSLRGGSDNEQFF

abundance: once
d_gene: TRBD2
v_gene: TRBV19
len: 16
j_gene: TRBJ2-1
CDR3nt: TGTGCCAGTAGTATGCCTGTGCTAGCGGGAGTACATGAGCAGTTCTTC
CDR3aa: CASSMPVLAGVHEQFF

abundance: .
d_gene: TRBD2
v_gene: TRBV29-1
len: 12
j_gene: TRBJ2-1
CDR3nt: TGCAGCGGCGAGCGGGAGGGCAATGAGCAGTTCTTC
CDR3aa: CSGEREGNEQFF

abundance: .
d_gene: TRBD2
v_gene: TRBV9
len: 16
j_gene: TRBJ2-5
CDR3nt: TGTGCCAGCAGCGTATCGAGCGGGGGGGGACAAGAGACCCAGTACTTC
CDR3aa: CASSVSSGGGQETQYF

abundance: .
d_gene: TRBD2
v_gene: TRBV27
len: 16
j_gene: TRBJ2-1
CDR3nt: TGTGCCAGCAGTCCCGGGACTAGCGGGAGAAGCGATGAGCAGTTCTTC
CDR3aa: CASSPGTSGRSDEQFF

abundance: .
d_gene: TRBD2
v_gene: TRBV19
len: 15
j_gene: TRBJ2-1
CDR3nt: TGTGCCAGTAGTCTAGCGGGAGGAAAAGGCAATGAGCAGTTCTTC
CDR3aa: CASSLAGGKGNEQFF